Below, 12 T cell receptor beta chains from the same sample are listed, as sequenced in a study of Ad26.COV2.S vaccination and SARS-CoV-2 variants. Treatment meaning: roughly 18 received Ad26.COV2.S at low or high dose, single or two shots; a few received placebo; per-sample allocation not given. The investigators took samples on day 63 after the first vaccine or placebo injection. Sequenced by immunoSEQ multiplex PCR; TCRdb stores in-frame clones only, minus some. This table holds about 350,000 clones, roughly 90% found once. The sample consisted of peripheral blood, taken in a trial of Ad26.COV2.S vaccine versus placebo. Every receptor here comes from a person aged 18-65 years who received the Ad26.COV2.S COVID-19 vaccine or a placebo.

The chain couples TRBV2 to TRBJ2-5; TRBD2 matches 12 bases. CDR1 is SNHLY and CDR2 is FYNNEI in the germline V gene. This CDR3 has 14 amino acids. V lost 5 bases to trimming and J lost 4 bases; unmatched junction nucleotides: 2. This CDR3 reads CASSKLAGGETQYF. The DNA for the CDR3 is TGTGCCAGCAGTAAACTAGCGGGAGGAGAGACCCAGTACTTC.

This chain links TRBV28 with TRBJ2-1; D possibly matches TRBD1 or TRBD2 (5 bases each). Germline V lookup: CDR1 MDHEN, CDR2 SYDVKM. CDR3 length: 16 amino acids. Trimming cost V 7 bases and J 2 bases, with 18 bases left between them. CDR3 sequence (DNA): TGTGCCAGCAACCTAGGGGCAGGGACCACCTACAATGAGCAGTTCTTC. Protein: CASNLGAGTTYNEQFF.

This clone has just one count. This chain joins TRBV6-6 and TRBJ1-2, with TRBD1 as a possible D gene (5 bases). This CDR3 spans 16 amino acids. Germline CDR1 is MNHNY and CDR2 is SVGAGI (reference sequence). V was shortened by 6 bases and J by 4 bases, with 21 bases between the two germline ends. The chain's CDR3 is CASRDTGRKFSYGYTF. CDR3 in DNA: TGTGCCAGCAGAGACACGGGACGGAAGTTTAGCTATGGCTACACCTTC.

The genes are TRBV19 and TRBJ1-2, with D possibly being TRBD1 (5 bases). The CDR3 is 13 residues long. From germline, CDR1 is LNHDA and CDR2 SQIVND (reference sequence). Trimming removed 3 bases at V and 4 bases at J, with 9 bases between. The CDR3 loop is CASSMERGYGYTF. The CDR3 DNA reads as TGTGCCAGTAGTATGGAGAGGGGCTATGGCTACACCTTC.

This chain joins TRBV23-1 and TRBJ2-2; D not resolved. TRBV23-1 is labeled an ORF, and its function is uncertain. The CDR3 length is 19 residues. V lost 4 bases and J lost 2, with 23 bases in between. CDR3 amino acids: CASSREGRRSPPNTGELFF. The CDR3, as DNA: TGCGCCAGCAGTCGGGAAGGTAGGCGATCTCCCCCAAACACCGGGGAGCTGTTTTTT.

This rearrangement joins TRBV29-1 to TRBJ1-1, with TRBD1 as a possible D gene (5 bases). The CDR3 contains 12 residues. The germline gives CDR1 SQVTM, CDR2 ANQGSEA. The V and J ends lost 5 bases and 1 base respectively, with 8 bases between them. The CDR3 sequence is CSVKGQNTEAFF. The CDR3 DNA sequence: TGCAGCGTTAAAGGACAGAACACTGAAGCTTTCTTT.

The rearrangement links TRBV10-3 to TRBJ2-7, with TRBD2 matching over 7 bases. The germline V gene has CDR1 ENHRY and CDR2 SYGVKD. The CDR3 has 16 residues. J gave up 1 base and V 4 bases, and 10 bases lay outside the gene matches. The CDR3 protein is CAISVGGNEASYEQYF. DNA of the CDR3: TGTGCCATCAGTGTCGGGGGGAACGAAGCGTCCTACGAGCAGTACTTC.

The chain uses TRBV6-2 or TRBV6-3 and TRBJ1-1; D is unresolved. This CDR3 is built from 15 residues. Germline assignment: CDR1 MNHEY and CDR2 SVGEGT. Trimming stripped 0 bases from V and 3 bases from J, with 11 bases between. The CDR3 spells CASSYSILRDTEAFF. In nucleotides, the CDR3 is TGTGCCAGCAGTTACTCGATCTTGAGGGACACTGAAGCTTTCTTT.

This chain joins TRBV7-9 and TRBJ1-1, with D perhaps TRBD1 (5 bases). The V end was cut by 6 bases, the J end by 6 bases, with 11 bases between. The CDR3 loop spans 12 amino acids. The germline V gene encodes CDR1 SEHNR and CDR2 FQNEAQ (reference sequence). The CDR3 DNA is TGTGCCAGCAGAGGGACGGGGGCTGAAGCTTTCTTT. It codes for CASRGTGAEAFF.

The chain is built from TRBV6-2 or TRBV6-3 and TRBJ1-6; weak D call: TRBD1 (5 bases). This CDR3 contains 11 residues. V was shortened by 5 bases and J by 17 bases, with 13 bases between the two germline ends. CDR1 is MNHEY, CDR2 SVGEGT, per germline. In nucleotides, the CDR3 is TGTGCCAGCAGTCACGGGGGGACTGTCCACTTT. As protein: CASSHGGTVHF.

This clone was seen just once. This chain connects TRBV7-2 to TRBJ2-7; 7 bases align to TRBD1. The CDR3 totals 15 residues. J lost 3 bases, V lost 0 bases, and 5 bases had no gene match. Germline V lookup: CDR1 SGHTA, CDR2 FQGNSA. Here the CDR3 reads CASSLALGQNYEQYF. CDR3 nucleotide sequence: TGTGCCAGCAGCTTAGCGCTGGGACAGAACTACGAGCAGTACTTC. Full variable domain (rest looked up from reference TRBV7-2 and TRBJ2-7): GAGVSQSPSNKVTEKGKDVELRCDPISGHTALYWYRQSLGQGLEFLIYFQGNSAPDKSGLPSDRFSAERTGGSVSTLTIQRTQQEDSAVYLCASSLALGQNYEQYFGPGTRLTVT.

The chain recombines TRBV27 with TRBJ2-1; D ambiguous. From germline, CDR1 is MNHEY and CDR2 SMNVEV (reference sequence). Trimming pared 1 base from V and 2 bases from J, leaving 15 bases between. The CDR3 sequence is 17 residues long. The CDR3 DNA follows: TGTGCCAGCAGTTTATACCTCGGACCGGCAACCTACAATGAGCAGTTCTTC. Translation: CASSLYLGPATYNEQFF.